This T cell receptor beta chain was captured in a study of shared clonotypes between healthy human individuals. Regarding the study as a whole: Rarefaction revealed incomplete sorted-subset sequencing despite large depth. Generally, naive subsets (rather than memory subsets) showed larger estimated richness. With a handful of donors compared, roughly 5% of naive CD4 clonotypes were shared.

Germline lookup yields CDR1 SGHTS and CDR2 YDEGEE. The germline V and J ends were trimmed by 0 bases and 4 bases, with 13 bases remaining between them. The CDR3 covers 15 residues. About this clone itself: Its specificity is not known.

Naive CD4+ cells were CD45RA-selected; the remaining cells were memory. Profiled with immunoSEQ multiplex PCR; TCRdb holds only in-frame clones, not every one. This table has around 1.5 million clones, approximately 98% appearing once. The TCR originated in a man between 25 and 39 years old in good health. The specimen was naive CD4+ T cells sorted from blood. Indicated subset: CD45RA+ positively selected. V and J are TRBV5-8 and TRBJ1-2, with D perhaps matching TRBD1 (6 bases). The CDR3 sequence: CASSLEAGDGYGYTF. Written as DNA, the CDR3 is TGTGCCAGCAGCTTGGAGGCAGGGGACGGCTATGGCTACACCTTC.